A single sample is the source of the 27 T cell receptor beta chains below, sequenced in a study of T cells after yellow fever vaccination. TCRdb fed the 5' RACE reads into MiXCR, producing one record per CDR3 protein. The table shows around 500,000 distinct CDR3 sequences, with 21% occurring only once. This material consisted of PBMCs, taken roughly 20 days after the first yellow fever vaccination. All receptors derive from a young man who received the YFV17D yellow fever vaccine.

In this sample, this clonotype turned up a few times. The rearrangement uses TRBV20-1 and TRBJ2-3; 8 nucleotides match TRBD2. The CDR3 runs 15 residues. Germline trimming cut 5 bases from V and 9 bases from J; bases unmatched to any gene: 16. Germline V lookup: CDR1 DFQATT, CDR2 SNEGSKA (reference sequence). CDR3 region: CSAALAGGRGGTQYF. DNA for the CDR3: TGCAGTGCTGCCCTTGCGGGGGGCCGCGGGGGGACGCAGTATTTT.

Only a few counts were recorded for this clonotype. V gene TRBV6-1 combines with J gene TRBJ2-4; a possible D gene is TRBD1 (6 bases). The CDR3 contains 13 residues. Germline values: CDR1 MNHNS, CDR2 SASEGT. V lost 8 bases to trimming and J lost 5 bases, with 13 bases between them. The CDR3 spells CASSRGIQNIQYF. The CDR3, as DNA: TGTGCCAGCTCCAGGGGTATCCAAAACATTCAGTACTTC.

J is TRBJ2-1 and V is TRBV19; TRBD2 aligns across 14 bases. Germline V gives CDR1 LNHDA, CDR2 SQIVND (reference sequence). Trimming cost V 5 bases and J 0 bases; bases outside gene matches: 6. CDR3 length equals 18 residues. The CDR3 here is CASSAGLAGGSSYNEQFF. As DNA, the CDR3 is TGTGCCAGTAGTGCTGGACTAGCGGGGGGCAGCTCCTACAATGAGCAGTTCTTC.

The chain carries TRBV6-2 or TRBV6-3 and TRBJ1-5; no firm D call. The CDR3 is 14 residues long. Trimming removed 1 base from V and 5 bases from J, with 9 bases in between. Germline CDR1 MNHEY, CDR2 SVGEGT. The CDR3 bases are TGTGCCAGCAGTTACTTGTCAGTGGATCAGCCCCAGCATTTT. This codes for CASSYLSVDQPQHF.

The gene calls are TRBV7-9 and TRBJ2-3, with TRBD2 identical over 9 bases. The CDR3 loop spans 16 amino acids. Germline V CDR1 and CDR2: SEHNR, FQNEAQ (reference sequence). Trimming took 5 bases from V and 4 from J; bases not matched to a gene: 10. This CDR3 is CASSPLAGNFADTQYF. Here the CDR3 DNA reads TGTGCCAGCAGCCCCCTAGCGGGGAACTTCGCAGATACGCAGTATTTT.

The chain joins TRBV5-1 to TRBJ2-2; TRBD1 might be the D (5 bases). Germline V gene lookup returns CDR1 SGHRS and CDR2 YFSETQ. The CDR3 runs to 15 residues. The V and J ends lost 0 bases and 5 bases respectively, with 11 bases between them. The CDR3 here is CASSLADSLTGELFF. CDR3 coding DNA: TGCGCCAGCAGCTTGGCCGACAGCCTTACCGGGGAGCTGTTTTTT.

The chain is built from TRBV4-3 and TRBJ2-5, with 11 nucleotides matching TRBD1. The germline CDR1 and CDR2 sequences are LGHNA and YSLEER. The CDR3 contains 15 residues. J lost 5 bases, V lost 4 bases, and 6 bases had no gene match. The CDR3 coding sequence is TGCGCCAGCAGCCCAGGACAGGGGGCGGGGGAGACCCAGTACTTC. Protein: CASSPGQGAGETQYF.

V usage is TRBV20-1 and J usage is TRBJ1-2; tentatively, D is TRBD1 (5 bases). The CDR3 has 16 amino acids. Germline V CDR1 and CDR2: DFQATT, SNEGSKA (reference sequence). The V end was cut by 4 bases, the J end by 0 bases, with 18 bases between. The CDR3 coding sequence is TGCAGTGCTACTCAGGGCAGCTACTCAGCTAACTATGGCTACACCTTC. It codes for CSATQGSYSANYGYTF.

This clonotype was seen a few times. The gene calls are TRBV5-1 and TRBJ2-1; 8 nucleotides match TRBD2. The length of the CDR3 is 15 residues. After removal of 2 bases from V and 3 bases from J, the junction contained 4 bases not matched to a gene. Germline CDR1 reads SGHRS; CDR2 reads YFSETQ. DNA for the CDR3: TGCGCCAGCAGCTTCCCGGGGGGGGTCTACAATGAGCAGTTCTTC. It yields the protein CASSFPGGVYNEQFF.

The CDR3 bases are TGTGCCTCCCGGGACGGATACTCCCACGAGCAGTACGTC. Translated: CASRDGYSHEQYV. The genes are TRBV27 and TRBJ2-7; D tentatively fits TRBD1 or TRBD2 (5 bases each). The CDR3 contains 13 residues. CDR1 is MNHEY and CDR2 is SMNVEV in the germline V gene (reference sequence).

This clonotype was counted at least ten times. One junction end does not reproduce the germline sequence, and a read error may be involved. The rearrangement joins TRBV10-3 to TRBJ1-3, with D tentatively TRBD1 (6 bases). Germline V gene sequence: CDR1 ENHRY, CDR2 SYGVKD. The CDR3 is made up of 11 amino acids. The CDR3 DNA sequence: TGTGCCATCAGTGAGACGAGGGGGATACATTTT. It yields the protein CAISETRGIHF.

This clonotype was picked up a small number of times. This chain joins TRBV7-9 and TRBJ1-6; D ambiguous. The CDR3 runs to 16 residues. With 3 bases removed from V and 0 bases from J, the gap between germline ends came to 9 bases. Germline loops: CDR1 SEHNR, CDR2 FQNEAQ (reference sequence). The CDR3 DNA sequence: TGTGCCAGCAGCTTTGCGGAGAGCTCCTATAATTCACCCCTCCACTTT. As protein: CASSFAESSYNSPLHF.

CDR3 amino acids: CASSQDSVTGGTQPQHF. The CDR3, as DNA: TGCGCCAGCAGCCAAGATTCAGTTACAGGAGGGACTCAGCCCCAGCATTTT. This chain joins TRBV4-1 and TRBJ1-5; possibly TRBD1 for D (5 bases). The CDR3 runs 17 residues. Germline V gene data show CDR1 as MGHRA and CDR2 as YSYEKL. The V end was cut by 0 bases, the J end by 6 bases, with 18 bases between.

The genes are TRBV6-5 and TRBJ2-5; TRBD2 agrees at 10 bases. After removal of 3 bases from V and 3 bases from J, the junction contained 4 bases not matched to a gene. Germline-derived CDR1 and CDR2 are MNHEY and SVGAGI. This CDR3 comprises 15 residues. The CDR3 sequence: CASSYERGGKETQYF. The DNA for the CDR3 is TGTGCCAGCAGTTATGAGCGGGGGGGGAAAGAGACCCAGTACTTC.

The chain is built from TRBV28 and TRBJ2-1; D perhaps matches TRBD2 (6 bases). Per the germline V gene, CDR1 is MDHEN and CDR2 is SYDVKM. The V end lost 7 bases, the J end lost 8 bases, and 18 bases lay between the germline ends. The CDR3 length is 14 residues. CDR3 amino acids: CASTTPPWGDEQFF. The CDR3 coding sequence is TGTGCCAGCACAACCCCGCCTTGGGGGGATGAGCAGTTCTTC.

This clonotype was observed a few times. This sequence joins TRBV29-1 and TRBJ1-5, with D tentatively TRBD1 (5 bases). V was trimmed by 7 bases and J by 0 bases, leaving 19 bases between them. The CDR3 consists of 16 residues. CDR1 and CDR2 from the germline V gene are SQVTM and ANQGSEA. CDR3 residues: CSAIVGHSDSNQPQHF. CDR3 DNA: TGCAGCGCAATAGTCGGACACTCCGATAGCAATCAGCCCCAGCATTTT.

This clonotype was observed a few times. The V gene is TRBV12-3 or TRBV12-4, the J gene TRBJ1-3, with D possibly being TRBD1 (5 bases). The CDR3 loop spans 16 amino acids. Trimming stripped 6 bases from V and 1 base from J, with 16 bases between. The CDR3 protein is CASRYPGRPSGNTIYF. Here the CDR3 DNA reads TGTGCCAGCAGATATCCAGGGCGCCCTTCTGGAAACACCATATATTTT.

The chain's CDR3 is CASSGWDFKQYF. The CDR3 DNA reads TGTGCCAGCAGCGGATGGGACTTCAAGCAGTACTTC. The rearrangement joins TRBV7-6 to TRBJ2-7; weak D call: TRBD2 (6 bases). This CDR3 spans 12 amino acids. Germline V gives CDR1 SGHVS, CDR2 FNYEAQ. Trimming removed 5 bases at V and 8 bases at J, with 13 bases between.

The V gene is TRBV20-1, the J gene TRBJ2-1; 13 bases match TRBD2. In germline, CDR1 is DFQATT, CDR2 SNEGSKA (reference sequence). This CDR3 region has 16 residues. V lost 0 bases to trimming and J lost 6 bases; unmatched junction nucleotides: 5. The CDR3 spells CSARDPTSGGGNEQFF. In nucleotides, the CDR3 is TGCAGTGCTAGAGATCCAACTAGCGGGGGGGGCAATGAGCAGTTCTTC.

The chain carries TRBV4-3 and TRBJ2-1; D perhaps matches TRBD1 (7 bases). The CDR3 has 19 residues. CDR1 is LGHNA, CDR2 YSLEER, per germline. Trimming took 0 bases from V and 0 from J, leaving 18 bases between them. For the CDR3, the DNA is TGCGCCAGCAGCCAAGATGGAGGGGGCTTTCCCCGCTCCTACAATGAGCAGTTCTTC. It encodes CASSQDGGGFPRSYNEQFF.

There are a few counts of this clonotype. The chain has TRBV5-5 and TRBJ2-7; D is unresolved. V dropped 0 bases and J dropped 2 bases, with 9 bases sitting between them. Germline CDR1 SGHKS, CDR2 YYEKEE (reference sequence). The length of the CDR3 is 14 residues. This CDR3 is CASSLGGFAYEQYV. The CDR3 nucleotides are TGTGCCAGCAGCTTGGGTGGGTTCGCCTACGAGCAGTACGTC.

V and J are TRBV6-5 and TRBJ2-5; D unresolved. The CDR3 spans 12 residues. Deletions cut 4 bases from V and 7 bases from J, with 10 bases between. Per germline, CDR1 MNHEY and CDR2 SVGAGI. The CDR3 here is CASSSSGATQYF. The CDR3 DNA reads as TGTGCCAGCAGTTCGTCCGGTGCGACCCAGTACTTC.

This clonotype has more than one count but fewer than ten. The rearrangement uses TRBV2 and TRBJ2-1; D is possibly TRBD1 or TRBD2 (5 bases each). This CDR3 is built from 14 residues. With 4 bases removed from V and 6 bases from J, the gap between germline ends came to 13 bases. Germline V gene data show CDR1 as SNHLY and CDR2 as FYNNEI. The CDR3 DNA reads TGTGCCAGCAGTGGACGGGCAGGGAGCAATGAGCAGTTCTTC. It translates to CASSGRAGSNEQFF.

The rearrangement uses TRBV7-2 and TRBJ2-3; perhaps D is TRBD1 or TRBD2 (6 bases each). This CDR3 has 16 amino acids. CDR1 is SGHTA, CDR2 FQGNSA, per germline. V was pared by 2 bases and J by 2 bases, with 14 bases between. The CDR3 nucleotides are TGTGCCAGCAGCTTATGGAAAGGGGGGCCCACAGATACGCAGTATTTT. Amino acids: CASSLWKGGPTDTQYF. The whole variable domain, filled in from reference TRBV7-2 and TRBJ2-3, reads GAGVSQSPSNKVTEKGKDVELRCDPISGHTALYWYRQSLGQGLEFLIYFQGNSAPDKSGLPSDRFSAERTGGSVSTLTIQRTQQEDSAVYLCASSLWKGGPTDTQYFGPGTRLTVL.

A few counts support this clonotype. The chain employs TRBV18 and TRBJ1-1, with a weak D call TRBD1 (6 bases). The germline V gene has CDR1 KGHSH and CDR2 LQKENI. The CDR3 totals 15 residues. Trimming left V 3 bases short and J 0 bases short, with 11 bases between. CDR3 bases: TGTGCCAGCTCACCCAACACAGGGTTGAACACTGAAGCTTTCTTT. Translation gives CASSPNTGLNTEAFF.

In its sample, this clonotype was seen a few times. CDR3 in amino acids: CSARDWSPVSGPPQQFF. In DNA form, the CDR3 reads TGCAGTGCTAGAGATTGGTCCCCAGTGAGCGGGCCCCCCCAGCAGTTCTTC. The chain employs TRBV20-1 and TRBJ2-1; TRBD2 is a possible D gene (6 bases). The CDR3 consists of 17 residues. Germline CDR1 and CDR2: DFQATT and SNEGSKA (reference sequence). Trimming stripped 0 bases from V and 11 bases from J, with 26 bases between.

V gene TRBV20-1 combines with J gene TRBJ1-4; TRBD1 aligns across 7 bases. The CDR3 spans 13 residues. Germline values: CDR1 DFQATT, CDR2 SNEGSKA (reference sequence). J gave up 6 bases and V 0 bases, and 1 base lay outside the gene matches. CDR3 amino acids: CSARETGYEKLFF. The CDR3 region has the DNA TGCAGTGCTAGAGAGACAGGGTATGAAAAACTGTTTTTT.